The T cell receptor beta chain under discussion was sequenced for a study of cytomegalovirus exposure and HLA in healthy donors. The CDR3 covers 14 residues. Trimming removed 3 bases at V and 2 bases at J, with 7 bases between. CDR1 and CDR2 from the germline V gene are LNHDA and SQIVND (reference sequence). As concerns this clone: Its antigen is currently unknown.

This PCR relied on a set of 60 Vbeta primers and 13 Jbeta primers. The method was immunoSEQ multiplex PCR; TCRdb's version includes in-frame clones alone and lacks a portion of them. Here the sample spans tens of thousands of clones, roughly 80% being singletons. Study-level results: Accounts indicate the classifier identified cytomegalovirus status with strong specificity and sensitivity. When presence/absence was analysed, sequencing depth was taken to be roughly uniform across donors.

Material: PBMCs. The chain links TRBV19 to TRBJ1-4; no firm D call. This receptor was identified in a woman aged 40-49 years in good health and CMV-seropositive. The CDR3 coding sequence is TGTGCCAGTAGTATGCAGTCCACTAATGAAAAACTGTTTTTT. Protein sequence: CASSMQSTNEKLFF.